The clone carrying this T cell receptor (beta chain) was counted once. Its antigen is undetermined. The data originate from a study of shared clonotypes between healthy human individuals. V was cut by 5 bases and J by 8 bases, with 18 bases left in between. CDR3 size: 15 residues. Germline CDR1 and CDR2: MNHEY and SMNVEV (reference sequence). CD45RO-negative, CCR7-positively selected cells formed the naive CD8 fraction, excluding terminally differentiated effector memory CD45RA+ cells. Study-level results: Large depth notwithstanding, sorted-subset sequencing proved incomplete by rarefaction.

Template for every sorted-subset replicate PCR totaled 150 to 250 ng DNA, 30,000 to 35,000 T cell genomes. Sequencing used immunoSEQ multiplex PCR; TCRdb keeps in-frame clones, though not all of them. The table shows about 2,200,000 clones, with roughly 91% occurring only once. The chain carries TRBV27 and TRBJ1-4; no clear D. Sequencing was carried out using naive CD8+ T cells from PBMCs. This clonotype was sampled from a man aged 18 to 29 in good health. Some clones in this sample may be carry-over from other donors' samples. As DNA, the CDR3 is TGTGCCAGCAGTCCCGGTGGAGGGATGGGGGAAAAACTGTTTTTT. Translation gives CASSPGGGMGEKLFF.